This T cell receptor beta chain was captured by sequencing in a study of T cells after yellow fever vaccination. The V end lost 5 bases, the J end lost 7 bases, and 14 bases lay between the germline ends. The CDR3 covers 14 residues. Per germline, CDR1 MNHEY and CDR2 SMNVEV (reference sequence). This clonotype occurred a few times. 5'RACE template switching generated TCR cDNA, adding a universal primer site and UMIs. TCRdb re-analysed the 5' RACE reads in MiXCR, keeping a single row per CDR3 protein. Here the sample spans 250,000 to 350,000 distinct CDR3 sequences, 6.8% being singletons. This specimen was PBMCs, taken more than 40 days after the first yellow fever vaccination. V gene TRBV27 combines with J gene TRBJ1-4, with a tentative D call TRBD1 (5 bases). The receptor comes from a man aged 18 to 30 who received the YFV17D yellow fever vaccine. This CDR3 is CASSPPGGIEKLFF. The CDR3 DNA reads as TGTGCCAGCAGTCCCCCGGGGGGAATTGAAAAACTGTTTTTT.